Given below is one TCR beta chain in context. Its antigen is not known. This specimen comes from a study of cytotoxic CD8 clonotypes in ibrutinib-treated CLL. Study-level information: The study recorded mean values of around 250,000 productive templates and tens of thousands of productive rearrangements per sample. Study results and caveats: Stable or contracted on treatment, public clonotypes were also uncommon.

Only in-frame clones appear in the TCRdb table, and some are missing; sequencing was by immunoSEQ multiplex PCR. The sample records 150,000 or so clones, over 75% being singletons. Germline CDR1 is SGHTA and CDR2 is FQGTGA. CDR3 length: 16 residues. V lost 3 bases and J lost 1; bases outside the gene matches: 6. The receptor was isolated from a human donor with chronic lymphocytic leukemia. Specimen: PBMCs, collected at disease progression, from a patient treated with ibrutinib. The V call is TRBV7-3, the J call TRBJ2-1; 7 bases are shared with TRBD1. CDR3 loop: CASSLTTGVSYNEQFF. The CDR3 DNA reads as TGTGCCAGCAGCTTGACCACAGGGGTATCCTACAATGAGCAGTTCTTC. Complete variable domain (other parts from reference TRBV7-3 and TRBJ2-1): GAGVSQTPSNKVTEKGKYVELRCDPISGHTALYWYRQSLGQGPEFLIYFQGTGAADDSGLPNDRFFAVRPEGSVSTLKIQRTERGDSAVYLCASSLTTGVSYNEQFFGPGTRLTVL.